The 4 T cell receptor beta chains below were found in one sample sequenced in a study of control samples from healthy donors and cancer patients. Using immunoSEQ multiplex PCR, the repertoire was profiled, and TCRdb retains in-frame clones only, with some absent. Here the sample spans fewer than 500,000 clones, 80% to 95% being singletons. Sample: PBMCs. The origin of the receptors is a man aged 40-55 years with head and neck cancer.

The V gene is TRBV2, the J gene TRBJ1-2; D may be TRBD1 (6 bases). From germline, CDR1 is SNHLY and CDR2 FYNNEI. V gave up 11 bases and J gave up 5 bases, with 27 bases separating them. The CDR3 is made up of 16 amino acids. The CDR3 sequence is CAEGSGGAEIIYGYTF. In DNA, the CDR3 is TGTGCCGAAGGATCCGGGGGGGCGGAAATTATATATGGCTACACCTTC.

The genes are TRBV19 and TRBJ2-1, with D unresolved. The CDR3 is made up of 15 amino acids. Per the germline V gene, CDR1 is LNHDA and CDR2 is SQIVND (reference sequence). With 3 bases removed from V and 1 base from J, the gap between germline ends came to 10 bases. In nucleotides, the CDR3 is TGTGCCAGTAGTATTCGGGCCCCATCCTACAATGAGCAGTTCTTC. Translating it yields CASSIRAPSYNEQFF.

The chain couples TRBV24-1 to TRBJ1-2; 9 nucleotides agree with TRBD1. The V gene's germline CDR1 is KGHDR and CDR2 SFDVKD. J gave up 8 bases and V 4 bases, and 10 bases lay outside the gene matches. CDR3 length equals 15 residues. The CDR3 here is CATSDPRDRVEGYTF. The DNA of the CDR3 is TGTGCCACCAGTGACCCCCGGGACAGGGTAGAGGGCTACACCTTC.

V gene TRBV12-3 or TRBV12-4 combines with J gene TRBJ1-1; D gene unclear. Trimming took off 3 bases at V and 7 bases at J, with 6 bases between the two ends. This CDR3 is 11 amino acids long. The CDR3 region has the DNA TGTGCCAGCAGTTTGGTGAGTGAAGCTTTCTTT. Translation gives CASSLVSEAFF.